The 17 T cell receptor beta chains given below trace back to one sample, sequenced in a study of cytomegalovirus exposure and HLA in healthy donors. It was with 60 Vbeta and 13 Jbeta primers that the PCR ran. The protocol was immunoSEQ multiplex PCR, while the TCRdb copy is restricted to in-frame clones and leaves out a portion. The data contain under 200,000 clones, 65% to 85% of them singletons. The specimen sequenced was PBMCs. All receptors come from a woman aged 50 to 60 in good health and CMV-seropositive.

The genes are TRBV6-6 and TRBJ1-2; TRBD1 aligns across 7 bases. Per the germline V gene, CDR1 is MNHNY and CDR2 is SVGAGI (reference sequence). This CDR3 region has 14 residues. J lost 2 bases, V lost 4 bases, and 4 bases had no gene match. CDR3 sequence: CASSLQGSNYGYTF. CDR3 sequence (DNA): TGTGCCAGCAGTTTACAGGGGAGCAACTATGGCTACACCTTC.

The chain carries TRBV2 and TRBJ1-1; no definite D call. The CDR3 runs 15 residues. Germline V gene sequence: CDR1 SNHLY, CDR2 FYNNEI. V lost 2 bases, J lost 1 base, and 11 bases lay in between. The CDR3 region has the DNA TGTGCCAGCAGTGAATTGGCGGTTTCGAACACTGAAGCTTTCTTT. Translation gives CASSELAVSNTEAFF.

The rearrangement uses TRBV2 and TRBJ2-7, with TRBD1 identical over 10 bases. The CDR3 length is 14 residues. Per the germline V gene, CDR1 is SNHLY and CDR2 is FYNNEI. J was trimmed by 1 base and V by 6 bases; bases with no gene match: 3. CDR3 sequence (DNA): TGTGCCAGCAGGGACAGGGGGGGTTCCTACGAGCAGTACTTC. Protein product: CASRDRGGSYEQYF.

This clone was observed a single time. Mismatch with germline at one junction end may stem from a read error. The chain has TRBV7-9 and TRBJ1-2, with TRBD1 identical over 7 bases. CDR1 SEHNR and CDR2 FQNEAQ come from the germline V gene (reference sequence). The CDR3 contains 15 residues. CDR3 protein: CSSSLGGLANYGYTF. The CDR3 coding sequence is TGTTCCAGCAGCTTAGGGGGCCTAGCTAACTATGGCTACACCTTC. Together with reference TRBV7-9 and TRBJ1-2, the CDR3 gives the full variable domain: DTGVSQNPRHKITKRGQNVTFRCDPISEHNRLYWYRQTLGQGPEFLTYFQNEAQLEKSRLLSDRFSAERPKGSFSTLEIQRTEQGDSAMYLCSSSLGGLANYGYTFGSGTRLTVV.

The rearrangement joins TRBV19 to TRBJ2-1; 7 bases line up with TRBD1. Looked up from germline, CDR1 is LNHDA and CDR2 is SQIVND (reference sequence). The CDR3 length is 18 residues. The junction had 13 bases not matched to a gene; V was cut back by 4 bases and J by 1 base. The CDR3 reads CASSSLKDRALSYNEQFF. CDR3 bases: TGTGCCAGTAGTAGCTTGAAAGACAGGGCTTTATCCTACAATGAGCAGTTCTTC.

The chain has TRBV30 and TRBJ2-5; 7 bases agree with TRBD2. In germline, CDR1 is GTSNPN, CDR2 SVGIG (reference sequence). This CDR3 is 14 amino acids long. V lost 2 bases, J lost 9 bases, and 12 bases stayed unmatched. CDR3 sequence reads: CAWSTQAGFGAQYF. The CDR3 DNA follows: TGTGCCTGGAGTACCCAAGCGGGGTTCGGGGCCCAGTACTTC.

This clone was observed a handful of times. The gene calls are TRBV5-4 and TRBJ2-7; the D gene is possibly TRBD1 (6 bases). The V end was cut by 4 bases, the J end by 9 bases, with 14 bases between. Germline lookup yields CDR1 SGHNT and CDR2 YYREEE (reference sequence). This CDR3 is built from 12 residues. CDR3 sequence reads: CASSLEDRRQYF. The CDR3 region has the DNA TGTGCCAGCAGCCTGGAAGACAGGCGGCAGTACTTC.

Note on this clone: This specimen includes other DNA sequences encoding the same CDR3. CDR3 nucleotides: TGTGCCAGCAGCCCCGGGGGGACAGGGAACACTGAAGCTTTCTTT. It specifies CASSPGGTGNTEAFF. The chain joins TRBV5-4 to TRBJ1-1, with TRBD1 matching 8 bases. Germline loops: CDR1 SGHNT, CDR2 YYREEE (reference sequence). CDR3 length equals 15 residues. The J segment lost 1 base and the V segment lost 4 bases, leaving 6 bases of the junction unmatched.

The chain carries TRBV5-4 and TRBJ1-2, with 12 bases identical to TRBD1. Per germline, CDR1 SGHNT and CDR2 YYREEE (reference sequence). The V gene end was trimmed by 3 bases and the J gene end by 2 bases; junction bases not matched to a gene: 2. CDR3 size: 15 residues. The CDR3, as DNA: TGTGCCAGCAGCTCTGGGACAGGGGGCAACTATGGCTACACCTTC. Protein product: CASSSGTGGNYGYTF.

The chain employs TRBV5-4 and TRBJ2-3, with TRBD2 matching over 14 bases. The V and J ends lost 2 bases and 5 bases, in that order; junction bases with no gene match: 4. The V gene's germline CDR1 is SGHNT and CDR2 YYREEE (reference sequence). This CDR3 comprises 16 residues. This CDR3 reads CASSFGTSGGIDTQYF. CDR3 sequence (DNA): TGTGCCAGCAGCTTTGGGACTAGCGGGGGAATAGATACGCAGTATTTT. The whole variable domain, remainder taken from reference TRBV5-4 and TRBJ2-3, is ETGVTQSPTHLIKTRGQQVTLRCSSQSGHNTVSWYQQALGQGPQFIFQYYREEENGRGNFPPRFSGLQFPNYSSELNVNALELDDSALYLCASSFGTSGGIDTQYFGPGTRLTVL.

Note on this clone: One end of the junction fails to match germline, which may point to a read error. The genes are TRBV6-1 and TRBJ1-4; D is undetermined. The germline CDR1 and CDR2 sequences are MNHNS and SASEGT. CDR3 length: 14 residues. CDR3: CASSRTRTKEKLFF. In DNA, the CDR3 is TGTGCCAGCAGTAGGACTCGTACTAAGGAAAAACTGTTTTTT.

This clone is a singleton in its sample. This chain links TRBV9 with TRBJ1-5; 10 bases align to TRBD1. V dropped 0 bases and J dropped 7; count of bases not matched to a gene: 1. CDR3 length equals 14 residues. Germline values: CDR1 SGDLS, CDR2 YYNGEE. In DNA form, the CDR3 reads TGTGCCAGCAGCGTAGGACAGGGGGCCCAGCCCCAGCATTTT. Translation gives CASSVGQGAQPQHF. Using reference TRBV9 and TRBJ1-5 for the parts outside the CDR3, the full variable domain is DSGVTQTPKHLITATGQRVTLRCSPRSGDLSVYWYQQSLDQGLQFLIQYYNGEERAKGNILERFSAQQFPDLHSELNLSSLELGDSALYFCASSVGQGAQPQHFGDGTRLSIL.

The chain has TRBV5-8 and TRBJ1-5; D call uncertain. The germline V gene has CDR1 SGHTS and CDR2 YDEGEE. The CDR3 is made up of 14 amino acids. Trimming stripped 2 bases from V and 9 bases from J, with 15 bases between. CDR3 amino acids: CASSFDGSYGPQHF. For the CDR3, the DNA is TGTGCCAGCAGCTTCGACGGGAGTTATGGGCCCCAGCATTTT.

The chain links TRBV29-1 to TRBJ1-2, with D maybe TRBD1 (6 bases). The CDR3 is 13 amino acids. Trimming shortened V by 4 bases and J by 2 bases, and 11 bases separated the two germline ends. Germline assignment: CDR1 SQVTM and CDR2 ANQGSEA. The CDR3 sequence: CSVGRTDNYGYTF. The CDR3 coding sequence is TGCAGCGTTGGGCGGACAGACAACTATGGCTACACCTTC. Full variable domain (missing parts from reference TRBV29-1 and TRBJ1-2): SAVISQKPSRDICQRGTSLTIQCQVDSQVTMMFWYRQQPGQSLTLIATANQGSEATYESGFVIDKFPISRPNLTFSTLTVSNMSPEDSSIYLCSVGRTDNYGYTFGSGTRLTVV.

The genes are TRBV13 and TRBJ1-1; weak D call: TRBD1 (5 bases). Trimming pared 2 bases from V and 6 bases from J, leaving 13 bases between. Germline V gives CDR1 PRHDT, CDR2 FYEKMQ (reference sequence). The CDR3 covers 14 residues. In DNA form, the CDR3 reads TGTGCCAGCAGCTTATGGAAAAGGGGTCCTGAAGCTTTCTTT. It translates to CASSLWKRGPEAFF.

This clone was seen more than once but under ten times. This chain uses TRBV11-2 with TRBJ1-2; TRBD1 might be the D (6 bases). The CDR3 consists of 14 residues. The V and J ends lost 1 base and 6 bases respectively, with 12 bases between them. CDR1 SGHAT and CDR2 FQNNGV come from the germline V gene. CDR3 loop: CASSLASRGDGYTF. The DNA for the CDR3 is TGTGCCAGCAGCTTAGCGTCCAGGGGAGATGGCTACACCTTC.

A few counts support this clone. The chain is built from TRBV5-4 and TRBJ1-2, with a possible D match to TRBD1 (5 bases). This CDR3 region has 16 residues. V dropped 0 bases and J dropped 7 bases, with 19 bases sitting between them. CDR1 and CDR2 from the germline V gene are SGHNT and YYREEE (reference sequence). CDR3 sequence: CASSLGIAAMGGGYTF. CDR3 bases: TGTGCCAGCAGCTTGGGTATTGCGGCCATGGGGGGTGGCTACACCTTC.